This record concerns one T cell receptor beta chain sequence. As yet, its antigen is unknown. These data originate in a study of cytomegalovirus exposure and HLA in healthy donors. Whole-study findings and limits: Researchers counted around 160 TCR beta chains as cytomegalovirus-associated.

Sequenced by immunoSEQ multiplex PCR; TCRdb stores in-frame clones only, minus some. The data hold some 110,000 clones, with about nine tenths observed a single time. The donors belonged to the approximately 120-subject validation cohort, separate from the approximately 700-subject first cohort. This CDR3 contains 19 residues. Germline loops: CDR1 MNHEY, CDR2 SMNVEV (reference sequence). Losses at the gene ends were 8 bases for V and 4 bases for J; bases not matched to a gene: 16. The source is a man aged 18 to 35 in good health and CMV-seronegative. V usage is TRBV27 and J usage is TRBJ2-1; 14 bases line up with TRBD2. The material sequenced was PBMCs. The CDR3 DNA reads as TGTGCCAGCGAACGACGACTAGCGGGAGGGCCGGTTTTATACAATGAGCAGTTCTTC. As protein: CASERRLAGGPVLYNEQFF.